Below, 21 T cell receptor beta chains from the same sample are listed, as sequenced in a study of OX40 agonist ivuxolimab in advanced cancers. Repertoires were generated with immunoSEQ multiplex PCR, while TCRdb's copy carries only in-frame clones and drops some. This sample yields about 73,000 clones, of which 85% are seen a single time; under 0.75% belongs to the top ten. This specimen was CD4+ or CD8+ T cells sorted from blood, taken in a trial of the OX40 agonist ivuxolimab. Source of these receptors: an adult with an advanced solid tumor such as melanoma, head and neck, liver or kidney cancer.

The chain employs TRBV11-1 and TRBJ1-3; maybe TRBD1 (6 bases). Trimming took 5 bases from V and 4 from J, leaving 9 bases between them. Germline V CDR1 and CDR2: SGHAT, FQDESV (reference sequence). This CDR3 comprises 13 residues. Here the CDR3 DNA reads TGTGCCAGCAGCCGACAGGAAGGAAACACCATATATTTT. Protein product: CASSRQEGNTIYF.

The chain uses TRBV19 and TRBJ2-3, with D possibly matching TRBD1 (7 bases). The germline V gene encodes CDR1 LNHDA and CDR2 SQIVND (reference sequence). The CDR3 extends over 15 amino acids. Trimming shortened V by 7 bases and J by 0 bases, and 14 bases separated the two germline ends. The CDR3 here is CASTTGDSSTDTQYF. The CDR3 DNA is TGTGCCAGTACCACGGGGGACAGTAGCACAGATACGCAGTATTTT.

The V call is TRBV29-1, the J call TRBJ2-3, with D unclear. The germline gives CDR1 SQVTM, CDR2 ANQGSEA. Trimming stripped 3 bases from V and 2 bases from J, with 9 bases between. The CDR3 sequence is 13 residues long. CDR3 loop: CSVDGLNTDTQYF. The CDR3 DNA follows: TGCAGCGTTGATGGGCTCAACACAGATACGCAGTATTTT.

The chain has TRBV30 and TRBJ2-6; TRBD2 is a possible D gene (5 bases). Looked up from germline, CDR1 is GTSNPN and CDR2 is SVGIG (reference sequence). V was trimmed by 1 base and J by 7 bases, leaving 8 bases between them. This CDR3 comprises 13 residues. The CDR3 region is CAWSGGIANVLTF. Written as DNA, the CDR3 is TGTGCCTGGAGTGGAGGGATTGCCAACGTCCTGACTTTC.

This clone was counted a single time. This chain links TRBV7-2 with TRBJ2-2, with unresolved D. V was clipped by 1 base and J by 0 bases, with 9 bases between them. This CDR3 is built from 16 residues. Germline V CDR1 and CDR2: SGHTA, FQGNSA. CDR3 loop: CASSLVSVTNTGELFF. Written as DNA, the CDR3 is TGTGCCAGCAGCTTAGTATCTGTAACGAACACCGGGGAGCTGTTTTTT.

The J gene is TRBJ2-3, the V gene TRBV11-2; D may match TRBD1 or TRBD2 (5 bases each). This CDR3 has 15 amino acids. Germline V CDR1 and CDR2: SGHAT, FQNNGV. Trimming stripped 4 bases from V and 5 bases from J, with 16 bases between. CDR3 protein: CASSSYRGRGDTQYF. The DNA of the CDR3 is TGTGCCAGCAGCTCATATCGGGGCAGAGGAGATACGCAGTATTTT. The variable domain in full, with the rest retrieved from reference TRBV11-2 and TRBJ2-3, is EAGVAQSPRYKIIEKRQSVAFWCNPISGHATLYWYQQILGQGPKLLIQFQNNGVVDDSQLPKDRFSAERLKGVDSTLKIQPAKLEDSAVYLCASSSYRGRGDTQYFGPGTRLTVL.

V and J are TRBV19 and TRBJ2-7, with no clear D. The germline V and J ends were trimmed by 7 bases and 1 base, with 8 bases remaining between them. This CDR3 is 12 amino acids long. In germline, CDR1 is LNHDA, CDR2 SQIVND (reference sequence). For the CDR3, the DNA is TGTGCCAGTAAAGGCGTTTCCTACGAGCAGTACTTC. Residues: CASKGVSYEQYF.

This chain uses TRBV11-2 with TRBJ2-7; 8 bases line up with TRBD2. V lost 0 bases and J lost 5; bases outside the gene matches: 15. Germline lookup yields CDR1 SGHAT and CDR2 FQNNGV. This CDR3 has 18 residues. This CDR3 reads CASSLDSGAGGLLHEQYF. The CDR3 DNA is TGTGCCAGCAGCTTAGATAGCGGGGCAGGTGGACTACTGCACGAGCAGTACTTC.

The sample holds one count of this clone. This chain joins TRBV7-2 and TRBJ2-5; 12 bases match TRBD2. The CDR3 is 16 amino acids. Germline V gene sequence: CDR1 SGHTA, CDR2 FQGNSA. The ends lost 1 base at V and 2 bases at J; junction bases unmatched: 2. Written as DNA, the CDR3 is TGTGCCAGCAGCTTAGGACTAGCGGGGGCACAAGAGACCCAGTACTTC. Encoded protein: CASSLGLAGAQETQYF.

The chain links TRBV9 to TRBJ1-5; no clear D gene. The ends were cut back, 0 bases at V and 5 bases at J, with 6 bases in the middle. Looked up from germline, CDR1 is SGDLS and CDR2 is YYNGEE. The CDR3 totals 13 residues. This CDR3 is CASSVDLYQPQHF. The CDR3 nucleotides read TGTGCCAGCAGCGTAGATTTGTATCAGCCCCAGCATTTT.

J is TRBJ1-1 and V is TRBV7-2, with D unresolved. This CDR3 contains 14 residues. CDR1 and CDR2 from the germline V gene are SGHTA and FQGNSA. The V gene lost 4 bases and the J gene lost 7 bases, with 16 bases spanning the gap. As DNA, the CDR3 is TGTGCCAGCAGCTCGCTAGGGATGAGGAATGAAGCTTTCTTT. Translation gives CASSSLGMRNEAFF.

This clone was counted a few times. CDR3 sequence: CASAYGPEAFF. CDR3 nucleotides: TGTGCCAGCGCCTATGGTCCTGAAGCTTTCTTT. The V and J genes are TRBV2 and TRBJ1-1; unclear D gene. With 8 bases removed from V and 6 bases from J, the gap between germline ends came to 10 bases. Germline assignment: CDR1 SNHLY and CDR2 FYNNEI. CDR3 length equals 11 residues.

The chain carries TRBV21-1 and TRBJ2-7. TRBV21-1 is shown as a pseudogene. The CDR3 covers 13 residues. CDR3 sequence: CASTPPRDGSEYF. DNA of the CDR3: TGTGCCAGCACTCCCCCCCGGGACGGTAGCGAGTACTTC.

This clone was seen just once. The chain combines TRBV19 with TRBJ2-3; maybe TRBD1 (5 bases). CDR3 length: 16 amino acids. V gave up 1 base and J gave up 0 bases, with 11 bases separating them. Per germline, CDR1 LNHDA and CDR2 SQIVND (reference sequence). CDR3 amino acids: CASSIGAGSSTDTQYF. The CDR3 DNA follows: TGTGCCAGTAGTATAGGGGCAGGGTCGAGCACAGATACGCAGTATTTT.

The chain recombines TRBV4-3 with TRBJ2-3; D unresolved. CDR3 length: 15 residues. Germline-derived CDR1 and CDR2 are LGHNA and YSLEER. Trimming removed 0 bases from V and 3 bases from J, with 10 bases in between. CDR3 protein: CASSQDWTPTDTQYF. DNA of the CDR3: TGCGCCAGCAGCCAAGATTGGACGCCTACAGATACGCAGTATTTT.

CDR3 loop: CASSVGADEKLFF. The CDR3 bases are TGTGCCAGCAGCGTAGGGGCAGATGAAAAACTGTTTTTT. The V gene is TRBV9, the J gene TRBJ1-4; D remains ambiguous. The V gene lost 0 bases and the J gene lost 6 bases, with 6 bases spanning the gap. This CDR3 is 13 amino acids long. Germline V gene sequence: CDR1 SGDLS, CDR2 YYNGEE. Full variable domain (remainder filled in from reference TRBV9 and TRBJ1-4): DSGVTQTPKHLITATGQRVTLRCSPRSGDLSVYWYQQSLDQGLQFLIQYYNGEERAKGNILERFSAQQFPDLHSELNLSSLELGDSALYFCASSVGADEKLFFGSGTQLSVL.

Here the CDR3 DNA reads TGTGCCAGTAACGATGTCAGCAGGGGAAGGGGTGGCTACACCTTC. Its protein is CASNDVSRGRGGYTF. This chain uses TRBV19 with TRBJ1-2, with D possibly being TRBD1 (6 bases). Germline-derived CDR1 and CDR2 are LNHDA and SQIVND (reference sequence). The CDR3 is 15 residues long. V was cut by 7 bases and J by 7 bases, with 22 bases left in between. Filled out from reference TRBV19 and TRBJ1-2, the complete variable domain reads DGGITQSPKYLFRKEGQNVTLSCEQNLNHDAMYWYRQDPGQGLRLIYYSQIVNDFQKGDIAEGYSVSREKKESFPLTVTSAQKNPTAFYLCASNDVSRGRGGYTFGSGTRLTVV.

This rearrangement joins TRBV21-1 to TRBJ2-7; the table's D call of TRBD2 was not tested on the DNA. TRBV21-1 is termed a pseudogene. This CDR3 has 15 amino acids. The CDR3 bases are TGTGCCAGCAGCAAACCAGTGGGGCCCGGGGGCGAGCAGTACTTC. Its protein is CASSKPVGPGGEQYF.

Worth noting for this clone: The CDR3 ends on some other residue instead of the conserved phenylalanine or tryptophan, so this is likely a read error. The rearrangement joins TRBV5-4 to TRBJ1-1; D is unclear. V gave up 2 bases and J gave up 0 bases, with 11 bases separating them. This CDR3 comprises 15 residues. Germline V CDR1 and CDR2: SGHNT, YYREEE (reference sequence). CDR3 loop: CASSFKDLMNTEAFV. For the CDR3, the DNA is TGTGCCAGCAGCTTTAAGGATCTTATGAACACTGAAGCTTTCGTT.

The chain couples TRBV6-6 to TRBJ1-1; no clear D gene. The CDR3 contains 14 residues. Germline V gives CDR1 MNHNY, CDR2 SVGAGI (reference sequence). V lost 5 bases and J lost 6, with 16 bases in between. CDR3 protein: CASSPAPRPAEAFF. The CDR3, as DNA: TGTGCCAGCAGTCCCGCCCCGAGGCCTGCTGAAGCTTTCTTT.

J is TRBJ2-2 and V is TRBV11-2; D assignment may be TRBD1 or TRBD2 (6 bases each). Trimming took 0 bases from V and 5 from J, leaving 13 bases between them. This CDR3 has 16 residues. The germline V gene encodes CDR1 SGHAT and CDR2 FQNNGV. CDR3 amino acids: CASSLESSGATGELFF. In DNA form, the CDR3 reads TGTGCCAGCAGCTTAGAAAGTTCGGGGGCAACCGGGGAGCTGTTTTTT.